These 13 T cell receptor beta chains originate from one sample sequenced in a study of identical twins. TCRdb used MiXCR to reprocess the 5' RACE reads, holding one entry per CDR3 protein. Of roughly 350,000 distinct CDR3 sequences listed, roughly 10% were seen once; the top ten hold approximately 8.9%. The sample consisted of naive T cells sorted from blood. The receptors shown here come from a woman aged 50 to 60 in good health.

This clonotype was seen more than once but under ten times. J is TRBJ2-1 and V is TRBV5-1; D might be TRBD1 (5 bases). V lost 0 bases and J lost 7, with 14 bases in between. The germline gives CDR1 SGHRS, CDR2 YFSETQ. CDR3 size: 15 residues. CDR3 residues: CASSLAGAGINEQFF. The CDR3 DNA is TGCGCCAGCAGCTTGGCCGGCGCAGGGATAAATGAGCAGTTCTTC.

This clonotype turned up a few times. This chain links TRBV5-1 with TRBJ1-1, with D perhaps TRBD1 (6 bases). CDR1 and CDR2 (germline): SGHRS, YFSETQ. Trimming removed 3 bases at V and 7 bases at J, with 10 bases between. The CDR3 runs 12 residues. The CDR3 bases are TGCGCCAGCAGCTCCCAGGGGATTGAAGCTTTCTTT. It codes for CASSSQGIEAFF.

V gene TRBV11-2 combines with J gene TRBJ2-1; no definite D call. V lost 4 bases and J 0 bases, leaving 10 bases between the germline ends. Germline loops: CDR1 SGHAT, CDR2 FQNNGV. This CDR3 is 15 amino acids long. CDR3 region: CASSSSEISYNEQFF. As DNA, the CDR3 is TGTGCCAGCAGCTCGAGCGAAATCTCCTACAATGAGCAGTTCTTC. Drawing the rest from reference TRBV11-2 and TRBJ2-1, the complete variable domain is EAGVAQSPRYKIIEKRQSVAFWCNPISGHATLYWYQQILGQGPKLLIQFQNNGVVDDSQLPKDRFSAERLKGVDSTLKIQPAKLEDSAVYLCASSSSEISYNEQFFGPGTRLTVL.

This clonotype was detected only a few times. This sequence joins TRBV2 and TRBJ2-7, with unresolved D. Deletions cut 2 bases from V and 12 bases from J, with 11 bases between. The length of the CDR3 is 11 residues. Germline CDR1 and CDR2: SNHLY and FYNNEI. CDR3 in DNA: TGTGCCAGCAGTGAACTCCTACCCCTGTACGTC. Protein: CASSELLPLYV.

V usage is TRBV4-1 and J usage is TRBJ2-1; 9 bases align to TRBD2. The length of the CDR3 is 16 residues. Per germline, CDR1 MGHRA and CDR2 YSYEKL. The V and J ends lost 2 bases and 3 bases, in that order; junction bases with no gene match: 5. DNA of the CDR3: TGCGCCAGCAGCCAATTCTTAGCGGGGGTCTACAATGAGCAGTTCTTC. It specifies CASSQFLAGVYNEQFF.

The chain employs TRBV2 and TRBJ1-5; D perhaps matches TRBD1 (6 bases). V was cut by 5 bases and J by 6 bases, with 14 bases left in between. The CDR3 extends over 14 amino acids. Germline CDR1 and CDR2: SNHLY and FYNNEI. The CDR3 is CASSNRTGFQPQHF. CDR3 bases: TGTGCCAGCAGTAATAGAACAGGGTTTCAGCCCCAGCATTTT.

In this sample, this clonotype turned up many times. The chain is built from TRBV27 and TRBJ2-2, with TRBD2 identical over 12 bases. V lost 6 bases and J lost 6; bases outside the gene matches: 8. Germline V gene data show CDR1 as MNHEY and CDR2 as SMNVEV (reference sequence). CDR3 length: 16 residues. The CDR3 loop reads CASSHLTSGSPGELFF. In nucleotides, the CDR3 is TGTGCCAGCAGCCACCTGACTAGCGGGAGCCCCGGGGAGCTGTTTTTT.

This clonotype was seen a handful of times. The chain couples TRBV7-2 to TRBJ2-7; 9 nucleotides agree with TRBD2. V lost 0 bases and J lost 1; bases outside the gene matches: 1. The CDR3 is 15 residues long. CDR1 and CDR2 (germline): SGHTA, FQGNSA. The DNA for the CDR3 is TGTGCCAGCAGCTTAGCGGGACTAGCATCCTACGAGCAGTACGTC. It yields the protein CASSLAGLASYEQYV.

This clonotype was seen only a few times. The V call is TRBV24-1, the J call TRBJ2-1; no definite D call. The CDR3 has 13 residues. V dropped 2 bases and J dropped 4 bases, with 5 bases sitting between them. Germline CDR1 reads KGHDR; CDR2 reads SFDVKD. The CDR3 loop is CATSDWKYNEQFF. The CDR3 DNA follows: TGTGCCACCAGTGATTGGAAATACAATGAGCAGTTCTTC.

This clonotype was detected only a few times. The chain combines TRBV6-1 with TRBJ2-2, with TRBD2 as a possible D gene (6 bases). V was clipped by 5 bases and J by 4 bases, with 14 bases between them. Germline V gene sequence: CDR1 MNHNS, CDR2 SASEGT. The CDR3 extends over 15 amino acids. The CDR3 DNA reads TGTGCCAGCAGTCGGCTAGCGCGAACCACCGGGGAGCTGTTTTTT. Its protein product is CASSRLARTTGELFF.

The V gene is TRBV27, the J gene TRBJ2-1; possibly TRBD2 for D (5 bases). V was shortened by 3 bases and J by 2 bases, with 14 bases between the two germline ends. The CDR3 length is 16 residues. The germline V gene encodes CDR1 MNHEY and CDR2 SMNVEV (reference sequence). The CDR3 nucleotides read TGTGCCAGCAGTTTCCCGGGGAAGGCCCCCTACAATGAGCAGTTCTTC. This codes for CASSFPGKAPYNEQFF.

The chain employs TRBV27 and TRBJ2-7; D gene ambiguous. The germline V gene has CDR1 MNHEY and CDR2 SMNVEV (reference sequence). The CDR3 runs to 14 residues. Between the trimmed V and J ends, which lost 4 bases and 0 bases, there was a span of 10 bases. CDR3 DNA sequence: TGTGCCAGCAGTTCCGGCCAGAACTCCTACGAGCAGTACGTC. The encoded protein is CASSSGQNSYEQYV.

V and J are TRBV4-2 and TRBJ1-1; D call uncertain. Germline loops: CDR1 LGHNA, CDR2 YNFKEQ. V lost 4 bases and J lost 5, with 11 bases in between. The CDR3 covers 13 residues. The CDR3 loop is CASSPERMTEAFF. As DNA, the CDR3 is TGTGCCAGCAGCCCCGAACGCATGACTGAAGCTTTCTTT.